This entry concerns a single T cell receptor beta chain. Its target is unknown. These data belong to a study of a mutant IDH1 vaccine in newly diagnosed glioma. Assay: immunoSEQ multiplex PCR; the TCRdb copy retains only in-frame clones and omits some. This table holds tens of thousands of clones, 81% found once. Looked up from germline, CDR1 is SGHDT and CDR2 is YYEEEE. This CDR3 has 15 residues. Trimming cost V 4 bases and J 7 bases, with 18 bases left between them. Time point given: week 35, safety follow-up. The vaccine gave 300 ug of a 20-mer mutant IDH1 peptide subcutaneously per dose. The genes are TRBV5-6 and TRBJ1-5; D might be TRBD1 (5 bases). This sequence originates from a woman between 35 and 50 years old with glioma. Some clones in this sample may be carry-over from other donors' samples. The sequencing used PBMCs, collected from a glioma patient whose treatment included an IDH1 peptide vaccine. DNA of the CDR3: TGTGCCAGCAGCCGGTCAGGCGGGGCCAGCCAGCCCCAGCATTTT. Amino acid sequence: CASSRSGGASQPQHF. The whole variable domain, remainder taken from reference TRBV5-6 and TRBJ1-5, is DAGVTQSPTHLIKTRGQQVTLRCSPKSGHDTVSWYQQALGQGPQFIFQYYEEEERQRGNFPDRFSGHQFPNYSSELNVNALLLGDSALYLCASSRSGGASQPQHFGDGTRLSIL.